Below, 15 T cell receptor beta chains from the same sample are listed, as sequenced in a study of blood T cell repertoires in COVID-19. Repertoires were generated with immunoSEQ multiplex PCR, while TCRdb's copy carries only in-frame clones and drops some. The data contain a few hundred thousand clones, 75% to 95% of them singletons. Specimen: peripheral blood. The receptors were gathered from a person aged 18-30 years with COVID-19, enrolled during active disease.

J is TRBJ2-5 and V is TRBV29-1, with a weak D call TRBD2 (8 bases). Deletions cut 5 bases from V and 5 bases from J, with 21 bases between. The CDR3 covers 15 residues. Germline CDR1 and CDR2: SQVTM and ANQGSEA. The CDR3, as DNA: TGCAGCGTTCTCGGACTAGCAGGGGGGGAGGAGACCCAGTACTTC. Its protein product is CSVLGLAGGEETQYF.

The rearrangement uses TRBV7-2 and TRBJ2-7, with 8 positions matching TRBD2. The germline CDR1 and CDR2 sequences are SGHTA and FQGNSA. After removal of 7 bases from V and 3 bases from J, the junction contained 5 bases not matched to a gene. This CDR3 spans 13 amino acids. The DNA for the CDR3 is TGTGCCAGCAAGAGCGGGAGCGGCTACGAGCAGTACTTC. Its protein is CASKSGSGYEQYF.

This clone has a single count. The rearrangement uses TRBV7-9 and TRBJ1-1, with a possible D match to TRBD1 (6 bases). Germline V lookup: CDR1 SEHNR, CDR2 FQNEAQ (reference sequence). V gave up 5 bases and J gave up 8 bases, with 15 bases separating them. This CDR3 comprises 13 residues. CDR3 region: CASSDTGQPEAFF. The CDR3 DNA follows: TGTGCCAGCAGCGATACGGGACAACCCGAAGCTTTCTTT.

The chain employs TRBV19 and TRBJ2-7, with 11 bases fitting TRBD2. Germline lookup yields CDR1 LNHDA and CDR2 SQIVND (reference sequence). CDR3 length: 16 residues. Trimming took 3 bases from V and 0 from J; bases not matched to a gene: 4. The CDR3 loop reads CASSMTGTSGSYEQYF. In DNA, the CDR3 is TGTGCCAGTAGTATGACCGGGACTAGCGGCTCCTACGAGCAGTACTTC.

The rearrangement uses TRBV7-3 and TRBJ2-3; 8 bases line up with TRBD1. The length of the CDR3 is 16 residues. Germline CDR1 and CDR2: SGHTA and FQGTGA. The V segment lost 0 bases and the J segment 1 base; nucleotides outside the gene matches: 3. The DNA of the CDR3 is TGTGCCAGCAGCTTAACCGGGACAGGTGGCACAGATACGCAGTATTTT. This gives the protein CASSLTGTGGTDTQYF.

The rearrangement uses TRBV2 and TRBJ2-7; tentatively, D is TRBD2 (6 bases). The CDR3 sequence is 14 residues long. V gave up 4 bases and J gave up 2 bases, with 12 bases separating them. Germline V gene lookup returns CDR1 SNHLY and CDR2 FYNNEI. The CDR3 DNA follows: TGTGCCAGCAGTGCTCTAGCGCCGACCTACGAGCAGTACTTC. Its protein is CASSALAPTYEQYF. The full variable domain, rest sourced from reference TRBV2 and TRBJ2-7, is EPEVTQTPSHQVTQMGQEVILRCVPISNHLYFYWYRQILGQKVEFLVSFYNNEISEKSEIFDDQFSVERPDGSNFTLKIRSTKLEDSAMYFCASSALAPTYEQYFGPGTRLTVT.

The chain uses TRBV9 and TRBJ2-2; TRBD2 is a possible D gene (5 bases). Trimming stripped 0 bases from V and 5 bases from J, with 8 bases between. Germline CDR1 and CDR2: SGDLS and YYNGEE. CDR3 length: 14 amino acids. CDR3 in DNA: TGTGCCAGCAGCGTAGCTGAGGGTACCGGGGAGCTGTTTTTT. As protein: CASSVAEGTGELFF.

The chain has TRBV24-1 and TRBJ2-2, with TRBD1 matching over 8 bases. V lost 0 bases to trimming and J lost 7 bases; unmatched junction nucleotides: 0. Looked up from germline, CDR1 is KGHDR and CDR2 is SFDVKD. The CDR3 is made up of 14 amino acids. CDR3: CATSDLTGGGELFF. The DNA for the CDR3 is TGTGCCACCAGTGATTTGACAGGGGGCGGGGAGCTGTTTTTT.

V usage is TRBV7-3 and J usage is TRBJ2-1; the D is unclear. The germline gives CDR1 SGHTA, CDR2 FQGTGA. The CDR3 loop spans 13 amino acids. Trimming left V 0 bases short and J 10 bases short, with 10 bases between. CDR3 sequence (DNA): TGTGCCAGCAGCTTAACGTCCGGCGGCGAGCAGTTCTTC. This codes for CASSLTSGGEQFF.

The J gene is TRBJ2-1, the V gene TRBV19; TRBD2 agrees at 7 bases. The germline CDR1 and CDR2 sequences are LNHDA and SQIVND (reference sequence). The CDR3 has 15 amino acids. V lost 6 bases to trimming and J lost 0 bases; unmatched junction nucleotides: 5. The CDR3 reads CASRRGTSSYNEQFF. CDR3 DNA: TGTGCCAGTAGGCGGGGGACCAGCTCCTACAATGAGCAGTTCTTC.

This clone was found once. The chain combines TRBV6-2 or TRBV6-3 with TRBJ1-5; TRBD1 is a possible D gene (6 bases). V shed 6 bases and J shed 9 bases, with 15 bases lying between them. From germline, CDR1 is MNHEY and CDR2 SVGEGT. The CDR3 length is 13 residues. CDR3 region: CASSLGGASPQHF. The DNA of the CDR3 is TGTGCCAGCAGCCTAGGGGGAGCTTCGCCCCAGCATTTT.

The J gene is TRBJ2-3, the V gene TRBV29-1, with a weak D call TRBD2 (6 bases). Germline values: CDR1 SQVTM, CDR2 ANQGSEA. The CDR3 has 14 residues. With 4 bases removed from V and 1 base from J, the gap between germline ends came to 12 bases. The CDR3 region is CSVVAASGTDTQYF. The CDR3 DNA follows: TGCAGCGTTGTGGCGGCTAGCGGCACAGATACGCAGTATTTT.

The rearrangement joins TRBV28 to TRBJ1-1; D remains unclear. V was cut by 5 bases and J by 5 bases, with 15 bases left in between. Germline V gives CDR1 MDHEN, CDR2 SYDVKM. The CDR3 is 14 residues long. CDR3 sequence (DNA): TGTGCCAGCAGTCTTCAGGCAGGTAAAACTGAAGCTTTCTTT. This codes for CASSLQAGKTEAFF.

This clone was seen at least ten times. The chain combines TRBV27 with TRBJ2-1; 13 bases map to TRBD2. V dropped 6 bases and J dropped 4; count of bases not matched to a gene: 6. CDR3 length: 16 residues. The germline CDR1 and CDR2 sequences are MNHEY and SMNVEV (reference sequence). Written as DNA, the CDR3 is TGTGCCAGCAGGCTACTAGCGGGAGGGCCTTACAATGAGCAGTTCTTC. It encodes CASRLLAGGPYNEQFF.

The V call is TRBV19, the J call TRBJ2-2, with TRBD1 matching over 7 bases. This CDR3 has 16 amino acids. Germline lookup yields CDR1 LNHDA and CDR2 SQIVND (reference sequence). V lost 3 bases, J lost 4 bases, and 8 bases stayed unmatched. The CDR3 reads CASSIRGGAGTGELFF. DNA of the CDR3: TGTGCCAGTAGTATTAGAGGGGGCGCAGGCACCGGGGAGCTGTTTTTT. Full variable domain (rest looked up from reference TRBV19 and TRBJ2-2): DGGITQSPKYLFRKEGQNVTLSCEQNLNHDAMYWYRQDPGQGLRLIYYSQIVNDFQKGDIAEGYSVSREKKESFPLTVTSAQKNPTAFYLCASSIRGGAGTGELFFGEGSRLTVL.